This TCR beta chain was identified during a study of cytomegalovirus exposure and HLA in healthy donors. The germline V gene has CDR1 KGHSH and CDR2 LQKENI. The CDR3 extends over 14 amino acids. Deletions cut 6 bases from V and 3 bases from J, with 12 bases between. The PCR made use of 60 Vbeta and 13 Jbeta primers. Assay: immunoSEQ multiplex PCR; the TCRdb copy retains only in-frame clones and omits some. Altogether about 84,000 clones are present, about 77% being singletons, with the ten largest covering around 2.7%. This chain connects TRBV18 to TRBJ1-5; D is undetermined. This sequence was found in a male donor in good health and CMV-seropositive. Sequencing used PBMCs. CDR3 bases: TGTGCCAGCTCCCAGGCGCCAGACAATCAGCCCCAGCATTTT. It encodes CASSQAPDNQPQHF. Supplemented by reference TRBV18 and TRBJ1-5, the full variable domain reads NAGVMQNPRHLVRRRGQEARLRCSPMKGHSHVYWYRQLPEEGLKFMVYLQKENIIDESGMPKERFSAEFPKEGPSILRIQQVVRGDSAAYFCASSQAPDNQPQHFGDGTRLSIL.